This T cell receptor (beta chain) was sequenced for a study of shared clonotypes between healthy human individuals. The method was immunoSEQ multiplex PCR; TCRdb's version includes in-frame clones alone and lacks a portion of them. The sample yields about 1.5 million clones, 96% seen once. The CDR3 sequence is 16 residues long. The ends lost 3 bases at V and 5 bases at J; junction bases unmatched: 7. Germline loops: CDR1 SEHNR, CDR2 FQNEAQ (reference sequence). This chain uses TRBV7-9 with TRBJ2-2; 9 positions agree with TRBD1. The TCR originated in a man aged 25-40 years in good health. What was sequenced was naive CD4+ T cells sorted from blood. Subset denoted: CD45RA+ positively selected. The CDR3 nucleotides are TGTGCCAGCAGCTTTCGAACAGGGGGCGGTACCGGGGAGCTGTTTTTT. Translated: CASSFRTGGGTGELFF.